The 16 T cell receptor beta chains below all came from one sample that was sequenced in a study of Graves' ophthalmopathy and Graves' hyperthyroidism. The study amplified TCR beta CDR3 regions using RNA transcripts. First-round RT-PCR used HTBI primers; second-round multiplex PCR followed. TCRdb redid the calling of the multiplex PCR reads with MiXCR, one entry per CDR3 protein. The sample has hundreds of thousands of distinct CDR3 sequences, about 38% seen once. Source material: peripheral blood. The receptors here all came from an adult man with Graves' ophthalmopathy.

The V and J genes are TRBV19 and TRBJ2-7; D is uncertain. The CDR3 length is 15 residues. The germline V gene has CDR1 LNHDA and CDR2 SQIVND (reference sequence). Between the trimmed V and J ends, which lost 3 bases and 0 bases, there was a span of 12 bases. The CDR3 reads CASSMGRSSSYEQYF. The CDR3 nucleotides read TGTGCCAGTAGTATGGGTCGGTCTAGCTCCTACGAGCAGTACTTC.

This clonotype appeared a few times. V gene TRBV20-1 combines with J gene TRBJ2-7; D might be TRBD1 or TRBD2, each matching 5 bases. V was cut by 4 bases and J by 2 bases, with 18 bases left in between. The CDR3 totals 15 residues. CDR1 DFQATT and CDR2 SNEGSKA come from the germline V gene (reference sequence). CDR3 sequence: CSAIPVWDGTYEQYF. CDR3 sequence (DNA): TGCAGTGCTATCCCGGTTTGGGACGGCACCTACGAGCAGTACTTC.

This clonotype was counted once. This may be a read error, as it is one base from a much larger clone. The rearrangement uses TRBV9 and TRBJ1-1; D perhaps matches TRBD1 (6 bases). The CDR3 contains 13 residues. Germline lookup yields CDR1 SGDLS and CDR2 YYNGEE. The CDR3 protein is CASSEDSNTEALF. The DNA for the CDR3 is TGTGCCAGCAGCGAGGACAGTAACACTGAAGCTCTCTTT. Looking up the rest from reference TRBV9 and TRBJ1-1 gives the full variable domain: DSGVTQTPKHLITATGQRVTLRCSPRSGDLSVYWYQQSLDQGLQFLIQYYNGEERAKGNILERFSAQQFPDLHSELNLSSLELGDSALYFCASSEDSNTEALFGQGTRLTVV.

This clonotype has a handful of counts. This chain uses TRBV29-1 with TRBJ2-7, with a tentative D call TRBD1 (7 bases). CDR1 and CDR2 (germline): SQVTM, ANQGSEA. The CDR3 is 11 residues long. Trimming pared 8 bases from V and 1 base from J, leaving 9 bases between. The CDR3 nucleotides read TGCAGCTCAGGGGGGTCCTACGAGCAGTACTTC. Its translation: CSSGGSYEQYF.

V is TRBV10-3 and J is TRBJ2-6; possible D gene TRBD1, 5 bases. V was cut by 10 bases and J by 2 bases, with 18 bases left in between. Germline CDR1 is ENHRY and CDR2 is SYGVKD. The CDR3 runs 16 residues. CDR3 sequence reads: CASRSSLQAGANVLTF. DNA of the CDR3: TGTGCCAGCAGGAGCAGCTTACAGGCTGGGGCCAACGTCCTGACTTTC.

The chain carries TRBV7-9 and TRBJ2-5, with a tentative D call TRBD2 (6 bases). CDR1 SEHNR and CDR2 FQNEAQ come from the germline V gene (reference sequence). V was pared by 6 bases and J by 1 base, with 18 bases between. The CDR3 is 16 residues long. CDR3 DNA: TGTGCCAGCAGTGAGTCCCCGGGACTGCGCCAAGAGACCCAGTACTTC. It encodes CASSESPGLRQETQYF.

This clonotype occurred many times. The chain combines TRBV12-3 or TRBV12-4 with TRBJ2-2; no definite D call. The CDR3 is made up of 13 amino acids. Trimming cost V 5 bases and J 7 bases, with 11 bases left between them. CDR3: CASSVRVDGELFF. The DNA of the CDR3 is TGTGCCAGCAGTGTAAGGGTTGACGGGGAGCTGTTTTTT.

This clonotype has ten or more counts. The chain carries TRBV9 and TRBJ2-2, with a possible D match to TRBD1 (5 bases). The CDR3 is 16 amino acids. Per germline, CDR1 SGDLS and CDR2 YYNGEE. Trimming removed 0 bases at V and 2 bases at J, with 11 bases between. CDR3 protein: CASSVGTGANTGELFF. The CDR3 DNA sequence: TGTGCCAGCAGCGTAGGCACAGGTGCCAACACCGGGGAGCTGTTTTTT.

The rearrangement joins TRBV11-2 to TRBJ2-7, with D possibly TRBD1 on 6 matching bases. Germline CDR1 is SGHAT and CDR2 is FQNNGV. The CDR3 runs to 15 residues. V lost 1 base, J lost 5 bases, and 15 bases lay in between. The CDR3 DNA follows: TGTGCCAGCAGCTTAGCCGCGAGGACAGCCGACGAGCAGTACTTC. Its protein product is CASSLAARTADEQYF.

This clonotype was seen many times. The chain carries TRBV19 and TRBJ1-5, with 7 bases aligning to TRBD1. After removal of 6 bases from V and 7 bases from J, the junction contained 9 bases not matched to a gene. The length of the CDR3 is 14 residues. Germline CDR1 reads LNHDA; CDR2 reads SQIVND (reference sequence). This CDR3 is CASSPRDSNQPQHF. CDR3 sequence (DNA): TGTGCCAGTAGCCCCCGGGACAGTAACCAGCCCCAGCATTTT.

The chain couples TRBV5-1 to TRBJ2-7; 8 bases are a match to TRBD1. The CDR3 runs 14 residues. With 4 bases clipped from V and 5 bases from J, the junction kept 8 bases outside the gene matches. Germline V gene sequence: CDR1 SGHRS, CDR2 YFSETQ. The CDR3 region has the DNA TGCGCCAGCAGCGCTCGGACAGGGCCCCACGAGCAGTACTTC. As protein: CASSARTGPHEQYF.

The chain links TRBV7-2 to TRBJ2-6; 7 bases align to TRBD1. J gave up 2 bases and V 4 bases, and 2 bases lay outside the gene matches. This CDR3 has 15 residues. Germline CDR1 and CDR2: SGHTA and FQGNSA. The CDR3 is CASSWGQPGANVLTF. CDR3 in DNA: TGTGCCAGCAGCTGGGGACAGCCTGGGGCCAACGTCCTGACTTTC.

This rearrangement joins TRBV19 to TRBJ1-3; TRBD1 is a possible D gene (6 bases). V was shortened by 6 bases and J by 2 bases, with 17 bases between the two germline ends. CDR1 and CDR2 (germline): LNHDA, SQIVND (reference sequence). CDR3 size: 16 residues. The CDR3 sequence is CASSGGSRDTGNTIYF. CDR3 in DNA: TGTGCCAGTAGCGGCGGGAGTCGGGACACTGGAAACACCATATATTTT.

The V call is TRBV10-3, the J call TRBJ1-6; tentatively, D is TRBD1 (5 bases). Trimming cost V 6 bases and J 7 bases, with 16 bases left between them. CDR3 size: 15 residues. Germline CDR1 and CDR2: ENHRY and SYGVKD. The CDR3 DNA reads TGTGCCATCAGCGGGGAGCAGACAGCGAATTCACCCCTCCACTTT. Translated, it gives CAISGEQTANSPLHF.

This chain connects TRBV15 to TRBJ2-6; D gene unclear. Germline V CDR1 and CDR2: LNHNV, YYDKDF (reference sequence). The V and J ends lost 5 bases and 4 bases respectively, with 9 bases between them. This CDR3 is built from 14 residues. The CDR3: CATSRLAGANVLTF. The DNA of the CDR3 is TGTGCCACCAGCCGCCTGGCGGGGGCCAACGTCCTGACTTTC.

Points on this clonotype: A read error is possible here, since a much larger clone lies one base away. The chain has TRBV7-9 and TRBJ1-4; maybe TRBD1 (5 bases). Germline V lookup: CDR1 SEHNR, CDR2 FQNEAQ (reference sequence). The CDR3 covers 15 residues. V dropped 2 bases and J dropped 6 bases, with 13 bases sitting between them. The CDR3: CASSLMDGGYEKLFF. The CDR3 coding sequence is TGTGCCAGCAGCTTAATGGACGGGGGATATGAAAAACTGTTTTTT.